This T cell receptor (beta chain) was identified during a study of cytomegalovirus exposure and HLA in healthy donors. Findings and caveats of the study: Reports credit the classifier with highly specific, highly sensitive diagnosis of cytomegalovirus status.

Use of 60 Vbeta and 13 Jbeta primers characterized the PCR. The repertoire was sequenced with immunoSEQ multiplex PCR; TCRdb's copy has only in-frame clones and lacks some. The data hold more than 95,000 clones, with more than 9% observed a single time. Notes on this clone: What it binds is not known.

CDR3 length: 11 amino acids. The V end lost 5 bases, the J end lost 10 bases, and 15 bases lay between the germline ends. Germline V CDR1 and CDR2: GTSNPN, SVGIG (reference sequence). The sample comprised PBMCs. This TCR derives from a woman between 18 and 29 years old in good health and CMV-seropositive. The rearrangement joins TRBV30 to TRBJ2-7; a possible D gene is TRBD2 (6 bases). The CDR3 loop is CAWSGVAEQYF. In DNA, the CDR3 is TGTGCCTGGTCGGGGGTAGCGGAACAGTACTTC. Based on the CDR3 plus reference TRBV30 and TRBJ2-7, the full variable domain is SQTIHQWPATLVQPVGSPLSLECTVEGTSNPNLYWYRQAAGRGLQLLFYSVGIGQISSEVPQNLSASRPQDRQFILSSKKLLLSDSGFYLCAWSGVAEQYFGPGTRLTVT.